The TCR beta chain described here comes from a study of memory CD4+ T cells and cytomegalovirus serostatus. The sort gate was single viable CD3+CD4+CD8-CD45RO+ cells for memory CD4+ T cells. The CDR3 extends over 15 amino acids. The V gene lost 1 base and the J gene lost 5 bases, with 11 bases spanning the gap. Germline V lookup: CDR1 LGHNA, CDR2 YNFKEQ. Per the original data handling: Out-of-frame sequences were removed, leaving 2 million to 2.5 million distinct TCRbeta sequences. The method was immunoSEQ multiplex PCR; TCRdb's version includes in-frame clones alone and lacks a portion of them. The V and J calls and clone size come from that table; D and trimming were worked out from the DNA. The sample lists 45,000 to 70,000 clones, about four fifths occurring once.

The TCR sequence derives from an adult in good health and CMV-seronegative. Some clones in this sample may be carry-over from other donors' samples. The chain uses TRBV4-2 and TRBJ1-4, with D unclear. Material for sequencing was memory CD4+ T cells from blood. The CDR3 DNA reads as TGTGCCAGCAGCCAAGCCAGCACGACGAATGAAAAACTGTTTTTT. Protein: CASSQASTTNEKLFF.